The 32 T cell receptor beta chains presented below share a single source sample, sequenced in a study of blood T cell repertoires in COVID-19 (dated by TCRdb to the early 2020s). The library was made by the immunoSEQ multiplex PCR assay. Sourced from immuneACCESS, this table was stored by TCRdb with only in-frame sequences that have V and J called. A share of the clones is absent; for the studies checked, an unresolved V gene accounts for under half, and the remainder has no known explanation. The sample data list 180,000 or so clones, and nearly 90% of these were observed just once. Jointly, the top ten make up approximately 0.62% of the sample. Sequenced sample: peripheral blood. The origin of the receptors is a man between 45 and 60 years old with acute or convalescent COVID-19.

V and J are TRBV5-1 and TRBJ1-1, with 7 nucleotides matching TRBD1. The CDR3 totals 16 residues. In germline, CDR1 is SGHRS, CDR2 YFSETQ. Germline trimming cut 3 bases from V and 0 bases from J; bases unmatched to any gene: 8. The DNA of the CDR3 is TGCGCCAGCAGCTCCCGGACAGGTACCGTGAACACTGAAGCTTTCTTT. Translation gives CASSSRTGTVNTEAFF. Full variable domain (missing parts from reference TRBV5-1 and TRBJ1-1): KAGVTQTPRYLIKTRGQQVTLSCSPISGHRSVSWYQQTPGQGLQFLFEYFSETQRNKGNFPGRFSGRQFSNSRSEMNVSTLELGDSALYLCASSSRTGTVNTEAFFGQGTRLTVV.

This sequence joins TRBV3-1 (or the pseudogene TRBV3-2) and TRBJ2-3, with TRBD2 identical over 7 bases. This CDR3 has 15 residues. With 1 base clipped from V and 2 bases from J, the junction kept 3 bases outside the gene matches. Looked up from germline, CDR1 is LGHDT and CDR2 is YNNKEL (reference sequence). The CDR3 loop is CASSQAGGITDTQYF. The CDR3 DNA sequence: TGTGCCAGCAGCCAAGCGGGGGGAATCACAGATACGCAGTATTTT.

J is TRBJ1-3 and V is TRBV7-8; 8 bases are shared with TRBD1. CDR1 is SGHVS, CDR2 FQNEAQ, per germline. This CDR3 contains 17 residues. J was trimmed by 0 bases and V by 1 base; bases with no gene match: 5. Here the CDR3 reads CASSLVPGGSSGNTIYF. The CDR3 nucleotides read TGTGCCAGCAGCTTAGTACCAGGGGGCAGCTCTGGAAACACCATATATTTT.

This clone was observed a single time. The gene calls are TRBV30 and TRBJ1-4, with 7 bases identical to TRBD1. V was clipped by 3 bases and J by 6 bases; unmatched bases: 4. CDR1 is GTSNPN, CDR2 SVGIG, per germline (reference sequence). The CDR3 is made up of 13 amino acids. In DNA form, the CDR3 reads TGTGCCTGGAGCACAGGGGCGGATGAAAAACTGTTTTTT. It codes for CAWSTGADEKLFF.

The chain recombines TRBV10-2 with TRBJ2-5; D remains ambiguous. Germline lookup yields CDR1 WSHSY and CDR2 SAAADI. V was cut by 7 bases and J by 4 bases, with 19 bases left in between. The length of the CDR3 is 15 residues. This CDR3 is CASTDPLRVGETQYF. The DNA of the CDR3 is TGCGCCAGCACCGACCCATTACGGGTAGGAGAGACCCAGTACTTC.

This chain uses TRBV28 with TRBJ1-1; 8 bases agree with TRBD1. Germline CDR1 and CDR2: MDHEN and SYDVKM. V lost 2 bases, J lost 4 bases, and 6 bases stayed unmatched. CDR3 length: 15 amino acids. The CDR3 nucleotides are TGTGCCAGCAGTTTACGCAGGGGGCGTTTCACTGAAGCTTTCTTT. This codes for CASSLRRGRFTEAFF.

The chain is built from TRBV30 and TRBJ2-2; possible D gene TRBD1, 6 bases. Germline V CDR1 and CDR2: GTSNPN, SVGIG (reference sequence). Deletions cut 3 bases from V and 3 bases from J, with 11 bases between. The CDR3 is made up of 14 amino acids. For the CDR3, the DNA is TGTGCCTGGAGAGCCGGACAGTACACCGGGGAGCTGTTTTTT. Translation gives CAWRAGQYTGELFF.

The DNA for the CDR3 is TGTGCCAGCAGTCAGACAGCAAATCCCTACGAGCAGTACGTC. It is translated as CASSQTANPYEQYV. The chain joins TRBV27 to TRBJ2-7; D might be TRBD1 (5 bases). Trimming stripped 5 bases from V and 2 bases from J, with 13 bases between. Germline values: CDR1 MNHEY, CDR2 SMNVEV (reference sequence). CDR3 length: 14 residues.

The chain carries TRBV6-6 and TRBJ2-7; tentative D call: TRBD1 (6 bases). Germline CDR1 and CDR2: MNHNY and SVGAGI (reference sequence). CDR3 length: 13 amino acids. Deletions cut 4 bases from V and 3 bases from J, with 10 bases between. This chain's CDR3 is CASSWTANYEQYV. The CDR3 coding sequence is TGTGCCAGCAGTTGGACAGCGAACTACGAGCAGTACGTC.

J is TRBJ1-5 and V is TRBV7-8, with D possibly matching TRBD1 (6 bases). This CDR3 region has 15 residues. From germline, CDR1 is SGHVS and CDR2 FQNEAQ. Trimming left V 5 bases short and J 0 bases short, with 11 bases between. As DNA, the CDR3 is TGTGCCAGCAGCCAGGGGTCAAATAGCAATCAGCCCCAGCATTTT. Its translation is CASSQGSNSNQPQHF.

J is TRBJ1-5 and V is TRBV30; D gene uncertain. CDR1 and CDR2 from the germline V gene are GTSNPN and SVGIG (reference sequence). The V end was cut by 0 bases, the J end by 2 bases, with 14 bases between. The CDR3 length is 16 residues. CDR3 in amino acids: CAWSVSGGHRNQPQHF. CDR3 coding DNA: TGTGCCTGGAGTGTCTCCGGAGGCCACCGCAATCAGCCCCAGCATTTT.

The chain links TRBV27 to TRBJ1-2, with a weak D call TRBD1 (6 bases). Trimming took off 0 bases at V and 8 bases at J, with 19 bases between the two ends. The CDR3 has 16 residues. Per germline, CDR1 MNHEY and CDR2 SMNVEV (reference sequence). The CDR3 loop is CASSLSSTGSPYGYTF. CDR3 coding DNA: TGTGCCAGCAGTTTATCGTCTACAGGGTCCCCTTACGGCTACACCTTC.

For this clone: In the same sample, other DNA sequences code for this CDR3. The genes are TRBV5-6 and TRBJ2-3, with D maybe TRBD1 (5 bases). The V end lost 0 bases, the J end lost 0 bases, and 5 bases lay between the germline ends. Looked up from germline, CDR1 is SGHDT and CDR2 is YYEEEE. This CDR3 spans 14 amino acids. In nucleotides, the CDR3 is TGTGCCAGCAGCTTGGGACAGAGCACAGATACGCAGTATTTT. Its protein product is CASSLGQSTDTQYF.

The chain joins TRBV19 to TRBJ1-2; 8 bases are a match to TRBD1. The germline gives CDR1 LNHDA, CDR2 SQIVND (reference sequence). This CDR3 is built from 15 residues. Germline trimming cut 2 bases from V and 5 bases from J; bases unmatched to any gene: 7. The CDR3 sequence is CASSIRTGIRYGYTF. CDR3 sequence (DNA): TGTGCCAGTAGTATAAGGACAGGGATTCGTTATGGCTACACCTTC.

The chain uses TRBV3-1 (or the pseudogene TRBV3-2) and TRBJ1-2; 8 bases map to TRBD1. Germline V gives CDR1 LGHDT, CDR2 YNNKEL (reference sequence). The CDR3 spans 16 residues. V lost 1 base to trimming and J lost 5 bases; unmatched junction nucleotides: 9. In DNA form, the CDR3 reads TGTGCCAGCAGCCAAGGGAGTGGACAGGGAATATATGGCTACACCTTC. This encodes CASSQGSGQGIYGYTF.

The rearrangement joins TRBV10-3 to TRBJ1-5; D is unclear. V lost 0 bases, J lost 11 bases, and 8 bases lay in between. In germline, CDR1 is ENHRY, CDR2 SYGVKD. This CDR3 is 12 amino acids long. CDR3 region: CAISESQRTQHF. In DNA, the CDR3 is TGTGCCATCAGTGAGTCTCAGAGGACCCAGCATTTT.

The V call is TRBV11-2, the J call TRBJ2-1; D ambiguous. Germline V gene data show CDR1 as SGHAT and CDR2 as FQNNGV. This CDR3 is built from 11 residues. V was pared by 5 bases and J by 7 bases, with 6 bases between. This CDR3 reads CASSPQNEQFF. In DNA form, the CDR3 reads TGTGCCAGCAGCCCACAGAATGAGCAGTTCTTC.

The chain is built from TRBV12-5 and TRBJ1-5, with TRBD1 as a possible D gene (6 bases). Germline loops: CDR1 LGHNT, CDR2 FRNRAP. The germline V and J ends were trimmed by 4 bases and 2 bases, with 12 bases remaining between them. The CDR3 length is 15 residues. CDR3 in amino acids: CASGYRVEGNQPQHF. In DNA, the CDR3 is TGTGCTAGTGGTTACAGGGTCGAAGGCAATCAGCCCCAGCATTTT.

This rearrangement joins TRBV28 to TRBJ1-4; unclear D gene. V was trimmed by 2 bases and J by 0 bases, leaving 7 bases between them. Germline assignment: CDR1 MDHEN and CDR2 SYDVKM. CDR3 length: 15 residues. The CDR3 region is CASSLGQATNEKLFF. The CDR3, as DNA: TGTGCCAGCAGTTTAGGGCAGGCAACTAATGAAAAACTGTTTTTT.

The CDR3 nucleotides are TGCGCCAGCAGCCAGGGCCTCTATACAGATACGCAGTATTTT. Protein sequence: CASSQGLYTDTQYF. This sequence joins TRBV5-1 and TRBJ2-3; perhaps TRBD1 as D (5 bases). V lost 4 bases and J 3 bases, leaving 12 bases between the germline ends. The CDR3 is 14 residues long. Germline lookup yields CDR1 SGHRS and CDR2 YFSETQ.

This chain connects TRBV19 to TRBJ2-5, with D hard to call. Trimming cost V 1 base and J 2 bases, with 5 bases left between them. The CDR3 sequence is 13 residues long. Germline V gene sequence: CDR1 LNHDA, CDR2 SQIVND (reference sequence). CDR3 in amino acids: CASSIGQQETQYF. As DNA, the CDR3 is TGTGCCAGTAGTATAGGACAACAAGAGACCCAGTACTTC.

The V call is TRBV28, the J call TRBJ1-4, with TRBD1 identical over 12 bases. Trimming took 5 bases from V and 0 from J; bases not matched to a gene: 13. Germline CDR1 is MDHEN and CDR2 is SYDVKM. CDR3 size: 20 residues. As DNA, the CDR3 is TGTGCCAGCAGTACTTTTAGGGGACAGGGGGCTCGGACAACTAATGAAAAACTGTTTTTT. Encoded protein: CASSTFRGQGARTTNEKLFF.

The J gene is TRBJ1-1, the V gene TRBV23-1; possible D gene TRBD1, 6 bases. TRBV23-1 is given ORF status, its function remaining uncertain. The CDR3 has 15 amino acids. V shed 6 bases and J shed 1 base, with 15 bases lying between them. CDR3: CASRLQGNQNTEAFF. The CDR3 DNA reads TGCGCCAGCAGGCTACAGGGTAACCAGAACACTGAAGCTTTCTTT.

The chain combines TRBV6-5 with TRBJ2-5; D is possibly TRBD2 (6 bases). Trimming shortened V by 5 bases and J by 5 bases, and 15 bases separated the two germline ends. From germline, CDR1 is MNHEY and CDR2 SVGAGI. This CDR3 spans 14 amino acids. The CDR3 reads CASSRDPGGETQYF. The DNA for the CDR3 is TGTGCCAGCAGTAGGGACCCTGGGGGGGAGACCCAGTACTTC.

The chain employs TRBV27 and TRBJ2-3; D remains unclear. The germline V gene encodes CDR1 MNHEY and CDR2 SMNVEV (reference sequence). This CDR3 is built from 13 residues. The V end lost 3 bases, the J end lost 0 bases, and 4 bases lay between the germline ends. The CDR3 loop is CASSFYSTDTQYF. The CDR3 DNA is TGTGCCAGCAGTTTCTACAGCACAGATACGCAGTATTTT.

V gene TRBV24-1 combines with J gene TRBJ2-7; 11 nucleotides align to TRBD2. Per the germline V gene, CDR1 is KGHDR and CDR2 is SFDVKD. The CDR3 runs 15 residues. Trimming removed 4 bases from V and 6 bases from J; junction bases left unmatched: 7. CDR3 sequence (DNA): TGTGCCACCAGTGACCCAACTAGCGGGAGAGGCGAGCAGTACTTC. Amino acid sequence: CATSDPTSGRGEQYF.

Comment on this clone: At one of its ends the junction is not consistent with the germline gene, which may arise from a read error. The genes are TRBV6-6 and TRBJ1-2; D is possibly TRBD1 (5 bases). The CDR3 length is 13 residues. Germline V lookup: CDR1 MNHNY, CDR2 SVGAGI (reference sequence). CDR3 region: CASSSRPGVAGSF. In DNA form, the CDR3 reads TGTGCCAGCAGTTCCCGACCGGGGGTGGCTGGGTCCTTC.

CDR3 in amino acids: CASSTTSGSADTQYF. The CDR3, as DNA: TGTGCCAGCAGCACGACTAGCGGGAGTGCAGATACGCAGTATTTT. V gene TRBV5-4 combines with J gene TRBJ2-3, with 12 positions matching TRBD2. This CDR3 spans 15 amino acids. V gave up 4 bases and J gave up 4 bases; unmatched junction bases: 4. In germline, CDR1 is SGHNT, CDR2 YYREEE (reference sequence).

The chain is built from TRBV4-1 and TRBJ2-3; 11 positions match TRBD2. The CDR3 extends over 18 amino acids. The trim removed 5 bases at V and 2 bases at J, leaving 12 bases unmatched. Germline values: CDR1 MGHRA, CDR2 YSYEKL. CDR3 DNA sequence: TGCGCCAGCAGCACTATACCCCAGACTAGCGGGGCCACAGATACGCAGTATTTT. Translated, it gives CASSTIPQTSGATDTQYF.

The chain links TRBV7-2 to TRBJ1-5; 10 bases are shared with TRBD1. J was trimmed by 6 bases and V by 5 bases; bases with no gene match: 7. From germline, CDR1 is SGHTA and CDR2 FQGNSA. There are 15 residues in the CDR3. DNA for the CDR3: TGTGCCAGCAGCGTTAGACAGGGGGCGGCTCAGCCCCAGCATTTT. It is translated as CASSVRQGAAQPQHF.

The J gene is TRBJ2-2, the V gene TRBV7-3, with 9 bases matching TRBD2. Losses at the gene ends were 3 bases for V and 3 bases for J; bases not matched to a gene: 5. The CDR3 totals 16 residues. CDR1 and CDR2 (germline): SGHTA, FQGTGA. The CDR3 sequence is CASSLLAGEYTGELFF. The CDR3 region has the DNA TGTGCCAGCAGCTTGTTAGCGGGAGAGTACACCGGGGAGCTGTTTTTT.

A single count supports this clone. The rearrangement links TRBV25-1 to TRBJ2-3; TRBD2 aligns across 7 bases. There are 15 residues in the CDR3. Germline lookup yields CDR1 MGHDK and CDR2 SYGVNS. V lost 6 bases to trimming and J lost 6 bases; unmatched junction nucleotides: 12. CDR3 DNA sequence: TGTGCCAGCAGGAAAAGCGGGGACGAGGGGGATACGCAGTATTTT. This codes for CASRKSGDEGDTQYF.